Presented here are 5 T cell receptor beta chains from one specimen sequenced in a study of blood T cell repertoires in COVID-19. This table comes from immunoSEQ multiplex PCR, and its TCRdb copy is limited to in-frame clones, with some not included. Found here are 55,000 to 80,000 clones, roughly 75% of them singletons; the top ten hold approximately 14%. Source material: peripheral blood. All receptors come from a man in his fifties or sixties with COVID-19, enrolled during active disease.

V and J are TRBV7-3 and TRBJ2-3, with D possibly being TRBD2 (6 bases). V was clipped by 5 bases and J by 6 bases, with 15 bases between them. CDR1 and CDR2 from the germline V gene are SGHTA and FQGTGA. The length of the CDR3 is 14 residues. This CDR3 reads CASSGLYGSDTQYF. The CDR3 region has the DNA TGTGCCAGCAGCGGACTTTACGGGAGCGATACGCAGTATTTT.

The chain joins TRBV7-3 to TRBJ2-2; weak D call: TRBD1 (6 bases). CDR3 length: 15 amino acids. Germline CDR1 is SGHTA and CDR2 is FQGTGA. V gave up 1 base and J gave up 8 bases, with 14 bases separating them. CDR3 sequence: CASSLNPTQGGELFF. As DNA, the CDR3 is TGTGCCAGCAGCTTAAACCCTACCCAGGGGGGGGAGCTGTTTTTT.

This sequence joins TRBV19 and TRBJ2-5; 15 bases agree with TRBD2. CDR1 is LNHDA, CDR2 SQIVND, per germline (reference sequence). The CDR3 covers 17 residues. The V gene end was trimmed by 5 bases and the J gene end by 6 bases; junction bases not matched to a gene: 10. CDR3 in amino acids: CASSSWTSGGAEKTQYF. In DNA, the CDR3 is TGTGCCAGTAGTTCGTGGACTAGCGGGGGGGCTGAAAAGACCCAGTACTTC.

In DNA, the CDR3 is TGTGCCAGCATGAGTGGCTACACCTTC. This codes for CASMSGYTF. The chain joins TRBV2 to TRBJ1-2, with D unclear. Germline V gives CDR1 SNHLY, CDR2 FYNNEI. There are 9 residues in the CDR3. The V and J ends lost 7 bases and 7 bases respectively, with 4 bases between them.

This sequence joins TRBV24-1 and TRBJ2-2; possibly TRBD2 for D (6 bases). The CDR3 totals 15 residues. V dropped 3 bases and J dropped 3 bases, with 10 bases sitting between them. From germline, CDR1 is KGHDR and CDR2 SFDVKD. CDR3 coding DNA: TGTGCCACCAGTGATCCGGGAGACTACACCGGGGAGCTGTTTTTT. This sequence encodes CATSDPGDYTGELFF.